Below are 32 T cell receptor beta chains sequenced from a single sample in a study of blood T cells in healthy people across ages. Then a second PCR, running about 7 to 11 cycles, was carried out with a sample-barcoded 5' primer and a J-beta primer mix. TCRdb called the 5' RACE reads again in MiXCR, with one record for every CDR3 protein. The data show 800,000 to 950,000 distinct CDR3 sequences, approximately 49% seen once. The source material was blood. The receptor source for this set is a man younger than 45 in good health.

This clonotype showed up just a few times. J is TRBJ2-1 and V is TRBV20-1, with D possibly matching TRBD1 (5 bases). This CDR3 comprises 14 residues. CDR1 and CDR2 (germline): DFQATT, SNEGSKA (reference sequence). Trimming removed 5 bases at V and 5 bases at J, with 16 bases between. CDR3 nucleotide sequence: TGCAGTGCTCAGACAGCGAAGGTCCACAATGAGCAGTTCTTC. Translating gives CSAQTAKVHNEQFF.

The rearrangement joins TRBV20-1 to TRBJ2-3; 8 bases line up with TRBD2. The CDR3 length is 16 residues. The germline gives CDR1 DFQATT, CDR2 SNEGSKA (reference sequence). CDR3 sequence (DNA): TGCAGCGTAACCTCAGACCTAGCGGGTAGCACAGATACGCAGTATTTT. It encodes CSVTSDLAGSTDTQYF.

The chain carries TRBV9 and TRBJ2-1; D is uncertain. Germline CDR1 and CDR2: SGDLS and YYNGEE. CDR3 size: 14 residues. V lost 0 bases and J 4 bases, leaving 8 bases between the germline ends. CDR3 sequence reads: CASSVAYSYNEQFF. The CDR3 DNA reads as TGTGCCAGCAGCGTAGCTTATAGTTACAATGAGCAGTTCTTC.

In its sample, this clonotype was seen once. V gene TRBV7-6 combines with J gene TRBJ2-7; D ambiguous. Trimming cost V 1 base and J 6 bases, with 16 bases left between them. Germline V CDR1 and CDR2: SGHVS, FNYEAQ. The CDR3 has 15 residues. The CDR3 spells CASSLVELPGSEQYF. CDR3 coding DNA: TGTGCCAGCAGCTTAGTAGAGTTGCCAGGCTCCGAGCAGTACTTC.

The J gene is TRBJ1-1, the V gene TRBV6-5, with TRBD1 as a possible D gene (5 bases). With 11 bases removed from V and 1 base from J, the gap between germline ends came to 14 bases. The CDR3 loop spans 13 amino acids. The germline V gene has CDR1 MNHEY and CDR2 SVGAGI. CDR3 DNA sequence: TGTGCCGCGTCGACAGTCTCGAACACTGAAGCTTTCTTT. Its translation: CAASTVSNTEAFF.

This clonotype occurred a few times. V and J are TRBV7-2 and TRBJ1-2, with 12 bases matching TRBD1. The CDR3 extends over 16 amino acids. V lost 1 base and J lost 6; bases outside the gene matches: 6. Germline V lookup: CDR1 SGHTA, CDR2 FQGNSA. CDR3 in amino acids: CASSLVGTGGIDGYTF. The DNA for the CDR3 is TGTGCCAGCAGCTTAGTTGGGACAGGGGGCATAGATGGCTACACCTTC. Combining the CDR3 with reference TRBV7-2 and TRBJ1-2 gives the whole variable domain GAGVSQSPSNKVTEKGKDVELRCDPISGHTALYWYRQSLGQGLEFLIYFQGNSAPDKSGLPSDRFSAERTGGSVSTLTIQRTQQEDSAVYLCASSLVGTGGIDGYTFGSGTRLTVV.

The chain joins TRBV14 to TRBJ2-1, with D perhaps matching TRBD1 or TRBD2 (5 bases each). V gave up 1 base and J gave up 5 bases, with 15 bases separating them. The germline gives CDR1 SGHDN, CDR2 FVKESK. This CDR3 has 16 residues. The CDR3: CASSQAKGQRDNEQFF. CDR3 sequence (DNA): TGTGCCAGCAGCCAAGCCAAGGGGCAGAGGGACAATGAGCAGTTCTTC.

This clonotype turned up a few times. The rearrangement uses TRBV19 and TRBJ1-2; D unclear. This CDR3 is 13 amino acids long. V lost 1 base and J 4 bases, leaving 7 bases between the germline ends. Germline V CDR1 and CDR2: LNHDA, SQIVND (reference sequence). CDR3 nucleotides: TGTGCCAGTAGTATAGGAGAAGGCTATGGCTACACCTTC. It encodes CASSIGEGYGYTF.

The genes are TRBV5-6 and TRBJ1-1; tentatively, D is TRBD1 (5 bases). V lost 4 bases, J lost 7 bases, and 17 bases lay in between. This CDR3 has 14 amino acids. The V gene's germline CDR1 is SGHDT and CDR2 YYEEEE. CDR3 DNA: TGTGCCAGCAGCACGGTTTTTGTCCAGGGTGAAGCTTTCTTT. Translating gives CASSTVFVQGEAFF.

The chain combines TRBV7-2 with TRBJ2-1, with 7 bases fitting TRBD2. Looked up from germline, CDR1 is SGHTA and CDR2 is FQGNSA. The CDR3 has 12 amino acids. The V and J ends lost 8 bases and 12 bases, in that order; junction bases with no gene match: 10. The chain's CDR3 is CASRTRGSGQFF. CDR3 in DNA: TGTGCCAGCCGGACTAGGGGAAGCGGGCAGTTCTTC.

J is TRBJ2-3 and V is TRBV7-2; TRBD2 aligns across 9 bases. Germline-derived CDR1 and CDR2 are SGHTA and FQGNSA. V shed 5 bases and J 6 bases; nucleotides not matched to a gene: 12. This CDR3 contains 16 residues. The CDR3, as DNA: TGTGCCAGCAGCGAGGGCGGGGGGGGTCGCCTTGATACGCAGTATTTT. It translates to CASSEGGGGRLDTQYF.

The J gene is TRBJ2-7, the V gene TRBV25-1; a weak D match, TRBD2 (5 bases). Germline assignment: CDR1 MGHDK and CDR2 SYGVNS. The CDR3 totals 14 residues. V was pared by 2 bases and J by 6 bases, with 14 bases between. The CDR3: CASSEGERGREQYF. CDR3 DNA sequence: TGTGCCAGCAGTGAAGGTGAACGGGGTCGCGAGCAGTACTTC.

This clonotype came up a few times. V gene TRBV28 combines with J gene TRBJ1-2; D possibly corresponds to TRBD1 (5 bases). CDR3 length equals 14 residues. Deletions cut 2 bases from V and 6 bases from J, with 13 bases between. CDR1 MDHEN and CDR2 SYDVKM come from the germline V gene. Written as DNA, the CDR3 is TGTGCCAGCAGTTTAAATGAGGGGTTGGATGGCTACACCTTC. As protein: CASSLNEGLDGYTF.

The chain uses TRBV12-3 or TRBV12-4 and TRBJ2-3, with 7 bases fitting TRBD1. CDR3 size: 13 residues. Unmatched junction bases numbered 4, after V lost 6 bases and J lost 4 bases. Here the CDR3 reads CASRSGQADTQYF. The CDR3 DNA follows: TGTGCCAGCAGGAGCGGACAGGCAGATACGCAGTATTTT.

The chain joins TRBV11-1 to TRBJ2-7, with D hard to call. The germline V gene encodes CDR1 SGHAT and CDR2 FQDESV (reference sequence). This CDR3 is built from 14 residues. V was cut by 5 bases and J by 1 base, with 12 bases left in between. The CDR3 is CASSPSEFSYEQYF. The CDR3, as DNA: TGTGCCAGCAGCCCGTCGGAGTTTTCCTACGAGCAGTACTTC.

The chain uses TRBV27 and TRBJ1-1; D might be TRBD1 (5 bases). This CDR3 is 18 amino acids long. Germline-derived CDR1 and CDR2 are MNHEY and SMNVEV (reference sequence). V lost 5 bases and J 1 base, leaving 23 bases between the germline ends. The CDR3 DNA sequence: TGTGCCAGCAGTCCGTGGGGGGTCTCCCTGGGGCCGAACACTGAAGCTTTCTTT. Residues: CASSPWGVSLGPNTEAFF.

There are many counts of this clonotype. At one end, the junction sequence differs from germline, possibly due to a read error. V is TRBV5-6 and J is TRBJ2-1, with a tentative D call TRBD2 (6 bases). The germline gives CDR1 SGHDT, CDR2 YYEEEE. The CDR3 loop spans 16 amino acids. CDR3 DNA: TGCGCCAGCAGCTTGGCGGCGGGGTCGTCCTACAATGAGCAGTTCTTC. It codes for CASSLAAGSSYNEQFF.

The chain uses TRBV7-9 and TRBJ2-1; D may be TRBD2 (7 bases). Trimming shortened V by 2 bases and J by 8 bases, and 16 bases separated the two germline ends. CDR1 and CDR2 from the germline V gene are SEHNR and FQNEAQ (reference sequence). CDR3 length equals 15 residues. The CDR3 here is CASSLLWRGQDEQFF. The CDR3 DNA sequence: TGTGCCAGCAGCTTACTCTGGCGGGGGCAGGATGAGCAGTTCTTC.

This clonotype appeared a few times. The chain has TRBV4-1 and TRBJ1-6; no clear D gene. Looked up from germline, CDR1 is MGHRA and CDR2 is YSYEKL. This CDR3 is 17 amino acids long. V lost 1 base, J lost 8 bases, and 18 bases lay in between. CDR3: CASSQAVRSGRDSPLHF. CDR3 DNA sequence: TGCGCCAGCAGCCAAGCGGTAAGGTCAGGTCGCGATTCACCCCTCCACTTT.

This clonotype appeared many times. The rearrangement joins TRBV9 to TRBJ1-2, with D perhaps TRBD1 (5 bases). Germline CDR1 is SGDLS and CDR2 is YYNGEE. V lost 0 bases and J 5 bases, leaving 8 bases between the germline ends. The CDR3 is 13 amino acids. CDR3 nucleotides: TGTGCCAGCAGCGTAGCAGGGAGGTATGGCTACACCTTC. Translation gives CASSVAGRYGYTF.

This clonotype came up many times. The rearrangement joins TRBV12-3 or TRBV12-4 to TRBJ2-7, with 9 bases lining up with TRBD1. CDR3 length equals 13 residues. Unmatched junction bases numbered 2, after V lost 5 bases and J lost 3 bases. The CDR3 spells CASSGDRDYEQYF. The CDR3 coding sequence is TGTGCCAGCAGTGGGGACAGGGACTACGAGCAGTACTTC.

This chain connects TRBV7-3 to TRBJ2-5; tentatively, D is TRBD2 (5 bases). Trimming removed 5 bases from V and 4 bases from J, with 14 bases in between. CDR3 length: 14 residues. Germline V gene lookup returns CDR1 SGHTA and CDR2 FQGTGA. The CDR3 is CASSPSGSRETQYF. The CDR3 DNA is TGTGCCAGCAGCCCATCGGGGTCCCGAGAGACCCAGTACTTC.

This clonotype has more than one count but fewer than ten. This may stem from a read error, because a much larger clone lies one nucleotide away. This chain links TRBV10-3 with TRBJ2-5, with unresolved D. Germline CDR1 and CDR2: ENHRY and SYGVKD. CDR3 length: 15 amino acids. The V and J ends lost 2 bases and 3 bases respectively, with 13 bases between them. The DNA of the CDR3 is TGTGCCATCAGTGAGGCGATAGCCGCCAAAGAGACCCAGTACTTC. Amino acid sequence: CAISEAIAAKETQYF.

This sequence joins TRBV20-1 and TRBJ1-5; D perhaps matches TRBD1 (5 bases). Germline CDR1 reads DFQATT; CDR2 reads SNEGSKA (reference sequence). This CDR3 region has 13 residues. Trimming removed 4 bases from V and 5 bases from J, with 12 bases in between. CDR3: CSAKTAGHQPQHF. CDR3 nucleotide sequence: TGCAGTGCTAAAACGGCGGGGCATCAGCCCCAGCATTTT.

This clonotype was observed once. This chain connects TRBV6-2 or TRBV6-3 to TRBJ2-4, with D perhaps TRBD2 (5 bases). The CDR3 extends over 14 amino acids. CDR1 is MNHEY, CDR2 SVGEGT, per germline. V lost 6 bases, J lost 8 bases, and 17 bases lay in between. DNA of the CDR3: TGTGCCAGCAGCTGGGCCCCTGAGGGAGACATTCAGTACTTC. It is translated as CASSWAPEGDIQYF.

The rearrangement links TRBV5-6 to TRBJ2-2; D is perhaps TRBD1 or TRBD2 (5 bases each). The CDR3 length is 18 residues. Trimming removed 2 bases at V and 4 bases at J, with 21 bases between. Looked up from germline, CDR1 is SGHDT and CDR2 is YYEEEE. CDR3 protein: CASSLKLRQGRFTGELFF. CDR3 DNA sequence: TGTGCCAGCAGCTTAAAGCTCAGGCAGGGACGGTTCACCGGGGAGCTGTTTTTT. The full variable domain, completed using reference TRBV5-6 and TRBJ2-2, is DAGVTQSPTHLIKTRGQQVTLRCSPKSGHDTVSWYQQALGQGPQFIFQYYEEEERQRGNFPDRFSGHQFPNYSSELNVNALLLGDSALYLCASSLKLRQGRFTGELFFGEGSRLTVL.

V usage is TRBV5-1 and J usage is TRBJ2-3; TRBD2 aligns across 8 bases. Germline CDR1 is SGHRS and CDR2 is YFSETQ. The CDR3 has 16 residues. V gave up 2 bases and J gave up 5 bases; unmatched junction bases: 10. CDR3 in DNA: TGCGCCAGCAGCTTACGAAACGGGGGGGCTGAAGATACGCAGTATTTT. Residues: CASSLRNGGAEDTQYF.

This clonotype was counted many times. The J gene is TRBJ1-1, the V gene TRBV14; D gene uncertain. This CDR3 contains 13 residues. Germline CDR1 is SGHDN and CDR2 is FVKESK. Between the trimmed V and J ends, which lost 6 bases and 1 base, there was a span of 9 bases. The CDR3 DNA sequence: TGTGCCAGCAGTCAACAATGGAACACTGAAGCTTTCTTT. Its translation: CASSQQWNTEAFF.

This clonotype was observed a handful of times. The V call is TRBV9, the J call TRBJ2-5; perhaps D is TRBD1 or TRBD2 (6 bases each). The CDR3 is 14 residues long. Germline V lookup: CDR1 SGDLS, CDR2 YYNGEE. V was trimmed by 5 bases and J by 2 bases, leaving 13 bases between them. The CDR3 bases are TGTGCCAGCAGTGAGAGAGGGGGGCAAGAGACCCAGTACTTC. As protein: CASSERGGQETQYF.

The chain has TRBV29-1 and TRBJ2-2; weak D call: TRBD2 (5 bases). Germline V gives CDR1 SQVTM, CDR2 ANQGSEA. Trimming cost V 4 bases and J 4 bases, with 7 bases left between them. The length of the CDR3 is 12 residues. CDR3 in amino acids: CSVVEGTGELFF. The CDR3 region has the DNA TGCAGCGTTGTCGAGGGCACCGGGGAGCTGTTTTTT.

Only a few counts were recorded for this clonotype. This rearrangement joins TRBV4-3 to TRBJ1-2; perhaps TRBD1 as D (5 bases). This CDR3 spans 15 amino acids. The V gene's germline CDR1 is LGHNA and CDR2 YSLEER. The V and J ends lost 0 bases and 4 bases respectively, with 12 bases between them. CDR3 nucleotides: TGCGCCAGCAGCCAAGATCGCGGGGCTGCCTATGGCTACACCTTC. This sequence encodes CASSQDRGAAYGYTF.

This clonotype was recorded a few times. V gene TRBV4-1 combines with J gene TRBJ2-2; tentatively, D is TRBD1 (5 bases). V lost 7 bases to trimming and J lost 1 base, with 13 bases between them. CDR3 length: 15 amino acids. Germline V CDR1 and CDR2: MGHRA, YSYEKL. The CDR3 DNA follows: TGCGCCAGCAAAAGGGGTCAGGAGAACACCGGGGAGCTGTTTTTT. Translation: CASKRGQENTGELFF.